This T cell receptor beta chain was sequenced for a study of OX40 agonist ivuxolimab in advanced cancers. Turning to the study itself: Every 2 weeks, patients got intravenous ivuxolimab at one of six dose levels (0.01-10 mg/kg). Partial responses occurred in three patients (one hepatocellular carcinoma, two cutaneous melanoma). Study-level results: Relative to CD4+ cells, CD8+ T cells on average had more expanded clones.

About this clone itself: Its antigen is currently unknown.

Some clones are missing from TCRdb's copy, which holds only in-frame ones; the method was immunoSEQ multiplex PCR. The data contain 75,000 to 80,000 clones, roughly 80% of them singletons. Germline V gene data show CDR1 as SGHRS and CDR2 as YFSETQ. The CDR3 spans 16 residues. V trimming: 4 bases; J trimming: 1 base; junction bases outside the gene matches: 4. Patients were ineligible given autoimmune disease history or systemic immunosuppression. The sample was CD4+ or CD8+ T cells sorted from blood, taken in a trial of the OX40 agonist ivuxolimab. The chain recombines TRBV5-1 with TRBJ2-2, with TRBD2 identical over 10 bases. The TCR sequence derives from an adult with an advanced solid tumor such as melanoma, head and neck, liver or kidney cancer. CDR3 in DNA: TGCGCCAGCAGCCCGTTAGCGGGGGGGAACACCGGGGAGCTGTTTTTT. Translated: CASSPLAGGNTGELFF.